This entry lists 24 T cell receptor beta chains sequenced from one sample in a study of blood T cell repertoires in COVID-19. Libraries were prepared by immunoSEQ multiplex PCR; TCRdb keeps only in-frame clonotypes and omits some of them. The profile shows roughly 150,000 clones, around 81% of them singletons. The specimen sequenced was peripheral blood. The receptors derive from a man between 60 and 70 years old with active or convalescent COVID-19.

The chain recombines TRBV3-1 (or the pseudogene TRBV3-2) with TRBJ2-1; TRBD1 agrees at 7 bases. Germline CDR1 reads LGHDT; CDR2 reads YNNKEL (reference sequence). Trimming took 5 bases from V and 7 from J; bases not matched to a gene: 8. The CDR3 runs 14 residues. The CDR3 loop is CASSLPGQRNEQFF. CDR3 bases: TGTGCCAGCAGCTTGCCGGGACAGCGGAATGAGCAGTTCTTC.

The J gene is TRBJ1-4, the V gene TRBV9; D remains ambiguous. The CDR3 is made up of 14 amino acids. V gave up 0 bases and J gave up 5 bases, with 8 bases separating them. CDR1 SGDLS and CDR2 YYNGEE come from the germline V gene. In nucleotides, the CDR3 is TGTGCCAGCAGCGTAGGGCAGGCGAATGAAAAACTGTTTTTT. Translation gives CASSVGQANEKLFF.

The CDR3 is CASSLEGAGIHNEQFF. The CDR3 bases are TGTGCCAGCAGCTTAGAGGGTGCCGGGATTCACAATGAGCAGTTCTTC. J is TRBJ2-1 and V is TRBV7-9, with D maybe TRBD2 (5 bases). Between the trimmed V and J ends, which lost 1 base and 5 bases, there was a span of 15 bases. Germline values: CDR1 SEHNR, CDR2 FQNEAQ (reference sequence). The CDR3 extends over 16 amino acids.

Only one count was recorded for this clone. The CDR3 spells CAISAIQGKGAKNIQYF. The CDR3 bases are TGTGCCATCAGTGCCATACAGGGAAAGGGGGCCAAAAACATTCAGTACTTC. V and J are TRBV10-3 and TRBJ2-4; tentative D call: TRBD1 (6 bases). CDR1 is ENHRY, CDR2 SYGVKD, per germline. Trimming removed 4 bases from V and 1 base from J, with 17 bases in between. This CDR3 contains 17 residues.

The chain joins TRBV27 to TRBJ2-2; TRBD2 matches 13 bases. CDR3 length: 17 amino acids. The V gene's germline CDR1 is MNHEY and CDR2 SMNVEV (reference sequence). After removal of 6 bases from V and 3 bases from J, the junction contained 7 bases not matched to a gene. CDR3 coding DNA: TGTGCCAGCAGCTTCACTAGCGGGGGGGCCTACACCGGGGAGCTGTTTTTT. Amino acid sequence: CASSFTSGGAYTGELFF.

This rearrangement joins TRBV5-6 to TRBJ1-3; the D is unclear. The length of the CDR3 is 17 residues. Trimming left V 4 bases short and J 0 bases short, with 17 bases between. Germline CDR1 and CDR2: SGHDT and YYEEEE. The CDR3 DNA reads as TGTGCCAGCAGCGCCAAACCGAATCAGATCTCTGGAAACACCATATATTTT. As protein: CASSAKPNQISGNTIYF. Full variable domain (rest looked up from reference TRBV5-6 and TRBJ1-3): DAGVTQSPTHLIKTRGQQVTLRCSPKSGHDTVSWYQQALGQGPQFIFQYYEEEERQRGNFPDRFSGHQFPNYSSELNVNALLLGDSALYLCASSAKPNQISGNTIYFGEGSWLTVV.

The genes are TRBV5-4 and TRBJ2-3, with D uncertain. Per the germline V gene, CDR1 is SGHNT and CDR2 is YYREEE (reference sequence). The CDR3 is made up of 15 amino acids. Trimming shortened V by 0 bases and J by 4 bases, and 12 bases separated the two germline ends. CDR3 sequence reads: CASSLGVLNSDTQYF. CDR3 DNA sequence: TGTGCCAGCAGCTTGGGCGTCCTGAATTCAGATACGCAGTATTTT.

The chain links TRBV5-1 to TRBJ2-7; the match to TRBD1 covers 9 bases. CDR1 is SGHRS and CDR2 is YFSETQ in the germline V gene. The CDR3 is 12 amino acids. Unmatched junction bases numbered 2, after V lost 6 bases and J lost 4 bases. The CDR3 loop is CASKGQGYEQYF. The CDR3 nucleotides read TGCGCCAGCAAGGGACAGGGATACGAGCAGTACTTC.

This clone was recorded only once. J is TRBJ1-4 and V is TRBV19; D may be TRBD1 (6 bases). The germline V gene has CDR1 LNHDA and CDR2 SQIVND (reference sequence). This CDR3 is 15 amino acids long. Trimming stripped 5 bases from V and 3 bases from J, with 13 bases between. In nucleotides, the CDR3 is TGTGCCAGTAGTCCCCGGACAGCCTCTAATGAAAAACTGTTTTTT. It codes for CASSPRTASNEKLFF.

The chain has TRBV11-2 and TRBJ1-4; D gene unclear. This CDR3 is 14 amino acids long. Trimming took 5 bases from V and 3 from J, leaving 10 bases between them. The V gene's germline CDR1 is SGHAT and CDR2 FQNNGV. The CDR3 loop is CASSQALPNEKLFF. In nucleotides, the CDR3 is TGTGCCAGCAGCCAGGCACTGCCTAATGAAAAACTGTTTTTT.

The chain has TRBV10-2 and TRBJ2-7; TRBD1 is a possible D gene (5 bases). The V and J ends lost 8 bases and 3 bases respectively, with 14 bases between them. Germline CDR1 WSHSY, CDR2 SAAADI. This CDR3 comprises 13 residues. The CDR3: CASRDRRLYEQYF. CDR3 coding DNA: TGCGCCAGCCGCGACAGACGACTCTACGAGCAGTACTTC.

This chain joins TRBV5-4 and TRBJ2-5; D unclear. Trimming removed 0 bases from V and 1 base from J, with 4 bases in between. The germline gives CDR1 SGHNT, CDR2 YYREEE (reference sequence). This CDR3 has 13 residues. The CDR3 sequence: CASSLGSQETQYF. CDR3 coding DNA: TGTGCCAGCAGCTTGGGCAGCCAAGAGACCCAGTACTTC.

Concerning this clone: The sample has other DNA sequences that encode this CDR3 too. The rearrangement joins TRBV5-1 to TRBJ1-2; TRBD1 agrees at 8 bases. V dropped 4 bases and J dropped 8; count of bases not matched to a gene: 7. The germline gives CDR1 SGHRS, CDR2 YFSETQ. This CDR3 has 13 residues. Here the CDR3 reads CASSQGQGLGYTF. For the CDR3, the DNA is TGCGCCAGCAGCCAAGGACAGGGATTGGGCTACACCTTC.

The J gene is TRBJ2-1, the V gene TRBV4-2; TRBD2 agrees at 9 bases. The V and J ends lost 0 bases and 3 bases, in that order; junction bases with no gene match: 6. Germline V lookup: CDR1 LGHNA, CDR2 YNFKEQ. This CDR3 contains 17 residues. CDR3 sequence reads: CASSQDPQAGGYNEQFF. CDR3 DNA sequence: TGTGCCAGCAGCCAAGATCCCCAAGCGGGGGGCTACAATGAGCAGTTCTTC.

The rearrangement uses TRBV7-9 and TRBJ2-2, with 12 bases matching TRBD2. The V gene end was trimmed by 3 bases and the J gene end by 4 bases; junction bases not matched to a gene: 3. The CDR3 is made up of 16 amino acids. Germline V gives CDR1 SEHNR, CDR2 FQNEAQ (reference sequence). For the CDR3, the DNA is TGTGCCAGCAGCTTTCTAGCGGGGGGGATCACCGGGGAGCTGTTTTTT. Protein: CASSFLAGGITGELFF.

The sample holds one count of this clone. The J gene is TRBJ1-2, the V gene TRBV19, with a tentative D call TRBD1 (5 bases). The CDR3 extends over 13 amino acids. The germline V and J ends were trimmed by 7 bases and 2 bases, with 11 bases remaining between them. Germline V gene lookup returns CDR1 LNHDA and CDR2 SQIVND (reference sequence). The CDR3 sequence is CASTEGANYGYTF. For the CDR3, the DNA is TGTGCCAGTACCGAAGGGGCGAACTATGGCTACACCTTC. Variable domain in full (rest from reference TRBV19 and TRBJ1-2): DGGITQSPKYLFRKEGQNVTLSCEQNLNHDAMYWYRQDPGQGLRLIYYSQIVNDFQKGDIAEGYSVSREKKESFPLTVTSAQKNPTAFYLCASTEGANYGYTFGSGTRLTVV.

The chain's CDR3 is CASRPSVYNEQFF. The CDR3 nucleotides are TGTGCCAGCAGACCTAGCGTTTACAATGAGCAGTTCTTC. The J gene is TRBJ2-1, the V gene TRBV12-3 or TRBV12-4; tentative D call: TRBD2 (6 bases). The CDR3 has 13 residues. V lost 6 bases and J lost 4, with 10 bases in between.

In this sample, this clone turned up once. V and J are TRBV11-2 and TRBJ2-3; weak D call: TRBD1 (7 bases). V was pared by 5 bases and J by 2 bases, with 17 bases between. This CDR3 has 16 amino acids. Germline V gene sequence: CDR1 SGHAT, CDR2 FQNNGV. The CDR3 nucleotides read TGTGCCAGCAGCCAGGGGGGCGGCGGATCCACAGATACGCAGTATTTT. Translated: CASSQGGGGSTDTQYF.

This clone was detected ten times or more. The same CDR3 can be traced to other DNA sequences in this sample. The J gene is TRBJ1-6, the V gene TRBV9, with 7 bases matching TRBD1. The CDR3 runs 15 residues. V gave up 4 bases and J gave up 5 bases; unmatched junction bases: 6. Germline CDR1 SGDLS, CDR2 YYNGEE. DNA for the CDR3: TGTGCCAGCAGCCCCAGGACAGGACATAATTCACCCCTCCACTTT. As protein: CASSPRTGHNSPLHF.

The rearrangement links TRBV28 to TRBJ1-1, with 11 bases matching TRBD1. Trimming at V came to 6 bases and at J to 3 bases, leaving 6 bases not matched to a gene. The length of the CDR3 is 15 residues. Germline lookup yields CDR1 MDHEN and CDR2 SYDVKM. This chain's CDR3 is CASSLGTGGHTEAFF. As DNA, the CDR3 is TGTGCCAGCAGCCTAGGGACAGGGGGTCACACTGAAGCTTTCTTT.

This chain connects TRBV2 to TRBJ2-6; 12 nucleotides agree with TRBD2. The ends lost 7 bases at V and 2 bases at J; junction bases unmatched: 6. Germline V gene data show CDR1 as SNHLY and CDR2 as FYNNEI. The CDR3 loop spans 17 amino acids. CDR3 in DNA: TGTGCCAGCACTAGCGGGAGGGCCGTCGCTGGGGCCAACGTCCTGACTTTC. Translated, it gives CASTSGRAVAGANVLTF.

The J gene is TRBJ1-1, the V gene TRBV19; D gene unclear. The CDR3 length is 11 residues. Per the germline V gene, CDR1 is LNHDA and CDR2 is SQIVND (reference sequence). V shed 6 bases and J shed 3 bases, with 5 bases lying between them. CDR3 protein: CASRRDTEAFF. In DNA form, the CDR3 reads TGTGCCAGTAGACGGGACACTGAAGCTTTCTTT.

V and J are TRBV19 and TRBJ1-2; a possible D gene is TRBD1 (5 bases). Trimming took 2 bases from V and 4 from J, leaving 14 bases between them. There are 15 residues in the CDR3. CDR1 is LNHDA and CDR2 is SQIVND in the germline V gene (reference sequence). CDR3 nucleotide sequence: TGTGCCAGTAGTATACGGGCAGGGCTCCGCTATGGCTACACCTTC. Translation: CASSIRAGLRYGYTF.

This clone was counted between two and nine times. The rearrangement links TRBV4-1 to TRBJ1-1, with D perhaps TRBD1 (6 bases). Trimming took off 1 base at V and 4 bases at J, with 13 bases between the two ends. Germline V gene lookup returns CDR1 MGHRA and CDR2 YSYEKL. This CDR3 has 15 amino acids. The CDR3 coding sequence is TGCGCCAGCAGCCAAGTCGGCTCACAGGGCACTGAAGCTTTCTTT. Amino acids: CASSQVGSQGTEAFF.